A selection of T cell receptor beta chains follows, all from one sample in a study of CXCR3-negative and CXCR3-positive naive CD8 T cells. Using the 5' RACE reads, TCRdb records one entry per CDR3 protein without DNA. The listing contains 75,000 to 100,000 distinct CDR3 sequences. Sequencing was done on a sample of naive CXCR3+ CD8+ T cells from blood. The receptors here all came from a human donor in good health. Some clones in this sample may be carry-over from other donors' samples. The CDR3 runs from the conserved cysteine through the conserved F or W.

V,J,CDR3
TRBV12-3/TRBV12-4,TRBJ2-7,CASSLLAGTAYEQYF
TRBV5-1,TRBJ2-1,CASSSTGAVYNEQFF
TRBV10-3,TRBJ1-2,CAIRAWDIDLDYTF
TRBV6-2/TRBV6-3,TRBJ2-1,CASSLGTEQFF
TRBV4-2,TRBJ1-5,CASSQVGQGSGPYGQPQHF
TRBV15,TRBJ1-1,CATSSLEGASTEAFF
TRBV29-1,TRBJ2-1,CSVDPNRSSYNEQFF
TRBV12-3/TRBV12-4,TRBJ2-5,CASSIPGERWETQYF
TRBV7-9,TRBJ2-7,CASSRDTLSYEQYF
TRBV7-2,TRBJ2-5,CASRWTGGRGGEETQYF
TRBV14,TRBJ2-1,CASSQAFGRINNEQFF
TRBV29-1,TRBJ2-7,CSASGTSGPFRHEQYF
TRBV14,TRBJ1-4,CASSHRLDGKLFF
TRBV12-3/TRBV12-4,TRBJ2-1,CASSSALAGGLEQFF
TRBV3-1,TRBJ1-1,CASSQFPGDTEAFF
TRBV6-2/TRBV6-3,TRBJ2-5,CASSYDLAGGELYQETQYF
TRBV7-3,TRBJ2-7,CANQGQGAGEQYF
TRBV10-3,TRBJ2-3,CAISEPWGTDTQYF
TRBV3-1,TRBJ1-5,CASSQDDRGFGNQPQHF
TRBV25-1,TRBJ2-2,CASSLRRGGTGELFF
TRBV27,TRBJ1-6,CASSQIRDRYSPLHF
TRBV6-5,TRBJ2-1,CASSIKYIGLDEQFF
TRBV2,TRBJ2-5,CASSGQREETQYF
TRBV12-3/TRBV12-4,TRBJ1-5,CASRAGGGQPQHF
TRBV29-1,TRBJ1-1,CSVSPPSDGTEAFF
TRBV7-7,TRBJ1-5,CASSPLPFLYRENSNQPQHF
TRBV12-5,TRBJ1-1,CASVPGGVANTEAFF
TRBV6-6,TRBJ2-5,CASSYLQETQYF
TRBV29-1,TRBJ2-7,CSVEGAGGPYEQYF
TRBV20-1,TRBJ2-1,CSAQLAGDYNEQFF
TRBV14,TRBJ2-2,CASSQDYRTANTGELFF
TRBV7-2,TRBJ2-1,CASSQPGLAAPHEQFF
TRBV7-2,TRBJ2-5,CASSWPAGTIQETQYF
TRBV7-2,TRBJ2-7,CASSLYGNTYEQYF
TRBV7-6,TRBJ1-1,CASSRTGGAGTEAFF
TRBV11-2,TRBJ2-4,CASTGGTSGGHDPIIQYF
TRBV6-1,TRBJ2-1,CASSEGGYPSYNEQFF
TRBV7-6,TRBJ2-1,CASSLGTGGNEQFF
TRBV5-5,TRBJ2-1,CASSQGQVDLSEQFF
TRBV20-1,TRBJ2-7,CSATASGLTYEQYF
TRBV5-4,TRBJ2-2,CASSLVSGGELFF
TRBV6-6,TRBJ2-7,CASSYQERDGREQYF
TRBV5-1,TRBJ2-1,CASSLGGGLHEQFF
TRBV7-6,TRBJ2-1,CASSLRVSWGEQFF
TRBV12-3/TRBV12-4,TRBJ1-2,CASSLMGQPHGYTF
TRBV12-3/TRBV12-4,TRBJ2-3,CATTHQIEDTRYF
TRBV7-3,TRBJ2-2,CASSYSGQTKSNTGELFF
TRBV4-1,TRBJ2-4,CASSWRELAKNIQYF
TRBV9,TRBJ2-1,CASSVGRGSYNEQFF
TRBV13,TRBJ2-7,CASSLWSRGPEQYF
TRBV4-3,TRBJ2-7,CASSQGWGGPAYEQYF
TRBV2,TRBJ1-5,CASRQSTDQDQPQHF
TRBV4-2,TRBJ2-7,CASSQASGGLSYEKYF
TRBV27,TRBJ2-1,CASSPPGGGGSYNEQFF
TRBV12-3/TRBV12-4,TRBJ2-3,CASSLTITTDTQYF